The T cell receptor beta chain described here comes from a study of T cell responses to AZD1222 COVID-19 vaccine. The method was immunoSEQ multiplex PCR; TCRdb's version includes in-frame clones alone and lacks a portion of them. Of 65,000 to 80,000 clones in the sample, about 92% were seen once. Deletions cut 6 bases from V and 0 bases from J, with 15 bases between. This CDR3 spans 15 amino acids. Germline V CDR1 and CDR2: MDHEN, SYDVKM. This receptor was obtained from an adult in good health. V usage is TRBV28 and J usage is TRBJ2-7; D is possibly TRBD1 or TRBD2 (5 bases each). This specimen consisted of peripheral blood, obtained on day 0 of MenACWY control vaccination. CDR3 protein: CASRTTGRSSYEQYF. Written as DNA, the CDR3 is TGTGCCAGCAGAACCACGGGACGGAGCTCCTACGAGCAGTACTTC.